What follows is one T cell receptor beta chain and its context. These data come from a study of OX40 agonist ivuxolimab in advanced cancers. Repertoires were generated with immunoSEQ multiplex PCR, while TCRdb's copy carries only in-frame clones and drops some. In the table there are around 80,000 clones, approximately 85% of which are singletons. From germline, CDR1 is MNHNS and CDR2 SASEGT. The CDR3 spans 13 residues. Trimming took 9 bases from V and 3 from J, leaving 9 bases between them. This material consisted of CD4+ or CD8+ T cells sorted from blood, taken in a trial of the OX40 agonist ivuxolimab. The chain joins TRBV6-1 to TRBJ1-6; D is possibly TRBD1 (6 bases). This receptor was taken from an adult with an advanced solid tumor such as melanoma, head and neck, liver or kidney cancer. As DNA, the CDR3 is TGTGCCAGTCGGACAGTCTATAATTCACCCCTCCACTTT. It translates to CASRTVYNSPLHF.